The sequence of this T cell receptor (beta chain) was determined in a study of blood T cell repertoires in COVID-19. Across the study: Acute and convalescent COVID-19 specimens originated in the United States, Italy and Spain. Nucleic acid was either cDNA or gDNA, and it came from T cells, B-cell-depleted T cells, or PBMCs.

This CDR3 is built from 15 residues. The germline CDR1 and CDR2 sequences are SGHRS and YFSETQ. V shed 4 bases, J shed 3 bases, and the junction held 7 bases outside the gene matches. TCRdb's table, derived via immunoSEQ multiplex PCR, lists solely in-frame clones and lacks some. The sample lists some 100,000 clones; about 74% were seen once. This sequence was found in a man between 65 and 80 years old with acute or convalescent COVID-19. The rearrangement joins TRBV5-1 to TRBJ2-7; 10 nucleotides line up with TRBD2. Sequencing was performed on peripheral blood. As DNA, the CDR3 is TGCGCCAGCAGCCCGGCAGGACTAGCGGTCTACGAGCAGTACTTC. This sequence encodes CASSPAGLAVYEQYF.